Below are 4 T cell receptor beta chains sequenced from a single sample in a study of graft-versus-host responses after intestinal transplantation. Produced via immunoSEQ multiplex PCR; TCRdb's table is partial and in-frame only. This sample has over 20,000 clones, with 85% to 95% found just once. This sample comprised PBMCs, obtained about 37 weeks after intestinal transplant. These TCRs come from a human patient who received an intestinal transplant, so some T cells may come from the graft donor.

The chain recombines TRBV10-1 with TRBJ2-1; D ambiguous. CDR3 size: 15 residues. Germline CDR1 WNHNN, CDR2 SYGVQD (reference sequence). With 5 bases removed from V and 0 bases from J, the gap between germline ends came to 11 bases. The chain's CDR3 is CASSNTLNSYNEQFF. The CDR3 DNA reads TGCGCCAGCAGTAATACTCTCAACTCCTACAATGAGCAGTTCTTC.

The chain combines TRBV18 with TRBJ2-1; 9 bases align to TRBD2. CDR3 length equals 15 residues. The junction had 4 bases not matched to a gene; V was cut back by 3 bases and J by 4 bases. CDR1 is KGHSH, CDR2 LQKENI, per germline. CDR3 sequence (DNA): TGTGCCAGCTCACCCCAACTAGCGGGTTACAATGAGCAGTTCTTC. It encodes CASSPQLAGYNEQFF.

The V gene is TRBV5-1, the J gene TRBJ2-5; no definite D call. V was clipped by 0 bases and J by 2 bases, with 5 bases between them. There are 13 residues in the CDR3. Looked up from germline, CDR1 is SGHRS and CDR2 is YFSETQ. The CDR3 sequence: CASSLGGQETQYF. CDR3 in DNA: TGCGCCAGCAGCTTGGGGGGTCAAGAGACCCAGTACTTC.

The chain recombines TRBV7-9 with TRBJ2-7, with D possibly TRBD1 on 6 matching bases. The V gene's germline CDR1 is SEHNR and CDR2 FQNEAQ (reference sequence). The CDR3 sequence is 15 residues long. V dropped 1 base and J dropped 5 bases, with 15 bases sitting between them. DNA of the CDR3: TGTGCCAGCAGCTTAGATCGAGGGGGTGTCCACGAGCAGTACTTC. This sequence encodes CASSLDRGGVHEQYF. The variable domain in full, with the rest retrieved from reference TRBV7-9 and TRBJ2-7, is DTGVSQNPRHKITKRGQNVTFRCDPISEHNRLYWYRQTLGQGPEFLTYFQNEAQLEKSRLLSDRFSAERPKGSFSTLEIQRTEQGDSAMYLCASSLDRGGVHEQYFGPGTRLTVT.